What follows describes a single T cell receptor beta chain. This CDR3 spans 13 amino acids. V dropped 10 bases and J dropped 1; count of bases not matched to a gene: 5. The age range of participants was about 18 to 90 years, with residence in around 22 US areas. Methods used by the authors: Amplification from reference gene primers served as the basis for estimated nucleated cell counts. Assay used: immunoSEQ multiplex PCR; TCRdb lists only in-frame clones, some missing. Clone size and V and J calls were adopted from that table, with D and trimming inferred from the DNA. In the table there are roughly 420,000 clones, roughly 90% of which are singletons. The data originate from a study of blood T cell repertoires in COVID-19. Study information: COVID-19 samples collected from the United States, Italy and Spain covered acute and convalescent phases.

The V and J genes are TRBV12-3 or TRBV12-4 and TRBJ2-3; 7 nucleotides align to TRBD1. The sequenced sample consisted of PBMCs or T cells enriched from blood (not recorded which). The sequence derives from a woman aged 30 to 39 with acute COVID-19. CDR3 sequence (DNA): TGTGCCACAAAGGGACAGCGCACAGATACGCAGTATTTT. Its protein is CATKGQRTDTQYF.